This is a list of T cell receptor beta chains from one sample in a study of shared clonotypes between healthy human individuals. Clones were read by immunoSEQ multiplex PCR, and TCRdb kept only the in-frame ones, dropping some. The repertoire consists of roughly 2.6 million clones, with 90% to 95% occurring once and the leading ten covering roughly 0.14%. Source material: naive CD4+ T cells sorted from blood. The receptors come from a man between 18 and 29 years old in good health. Both conserved end residues are part of each CDR3. Each record gives: J gene, V gene, D gene, clone size, CDR3 protein, CDR3 DNA. The D gene is left open where the match is weak. Part of the rows lack a size; the others show once, few, many or a class for expanded clones.

j_gene: TRBJ1-1; v_gene: TRBV10-3; d_gene: .; abundance: few; CDR3aa: CATSPETPWAFF; CDR3nt: TGTGCCACCAGCCCGGAGACGCCGTGGGCTTTCTTT
j_gene: TRBJ2-7; v_gene: TRBV27; d_gene: .; abundance: .; CDR3aa: CASSSPGGTYEQYF; CDR3nt: TGTGCCAGCAGTTCCCCAGGGGGGACCTACGAGCAGTACTTC
j_gene: TRBJ2-5; v_gene: TRBV7-9; d_gene: .; abundance: .; CDR3aa: CASDDLGSAETQYF; CDR3nt: TGTGCCAGCGACGATCTGGGGTCAGCAGAGACCCAGTACTTC
j_gene: TRBJ2-7; v_gene: TRBV5-5; d_gene: .; abundance: .; CDR3aa: CASSWSPGSYEQYF; CDR3nt: TGTGCCAGCAGCTGGTCCCCGGGCTCCTACGAGCAGTACTTC
j_gene: TRBJ2-5; v_gene: TRBV9; d_gene: TRBD2; abundance: .; CDR3aa: CASSVGLGDYSVVTQYF; CDR3nt: TGTGCCAGCAGCGTAGGATTAGGGGACTACAGCGTTGTGACCCAGTACTTC
j_gene: TRBJ1-3; v_gene: TRBV11-2; d_gene: .; abundance: .; CDR3aa: CASSLQGVGNTIYF; CDR3nt: TGTGCCAGCAGCTTACAAGGAGTTGGAAACACCATATATTTT
j_gene: TRBJ2-5; v_gene: TRBV7-6; d_gene: TRBD1; abundance: .; CDR3aa: CASSLGSSTGGETQYF; CDR3nt: TGTGCCAGCAGCTTAGGATCGTCGACAGGGGGGGAGACCCAGTACTTC
j_gene: TRBJ1-1; v_gene: TRBV5-1; d_gene: .; abundance: .; CDR3aa: CASTQGPEGTEAFF; CDR3nt: TGCGCCAGCACCCAGGGCCCGGAGGGCACTGAAGCTTTCTTT
j_gene: TRBJ2-7; v_gene: TRBV2; d_gene: .; abundance: .; CDR3aa: CASSAGTTYEQYF; CDR3nt: TGTGCCAGCAGCGCAGGGACCACCTACGAGCAGTACTTC
j_gene: TRBJ2-7; v_gene: TRBV7-2; d_gene: .; abundance: .; CDR3aa: CASSRGASGVVFRF; CDR3nt: TGTGCCAGCAGCCGAGGGGCCAGTGGTGTGGTCTTTCGCTTC
j_gene: TRBJ1-6; v_gene: TRBV7-2; d_gene: .; abundance: .; CDR3aa: CASSWGDSRNSPLHF; CDR3nt: TGTGCCAGCAGCTGGGGTGACAGTCGGAATTCACCCCTCCACTTT
j_gene: TRBJ1-5; v_gene: TRBV6-1; d_gene: .; abundance: .; CDR3aa: CASSADIQPQHF; CDR3nt: TGTGCCAGCAGTGCGGACATTCAGCCCCAGCATTTT
j_gene: TRBJ2-7; v_gene: TRBV5-4; d_gene: TRBD1; abundance: .; CDR3aa: CASRRQGYEQYF; CDR3nt: TGTGCCAGCAGAAGACAGGGCTACGAGCAGTACTTC
j_gene: TRBJ2-1; v_gene: TRBV5-8; d_gene: TRBD1; abundance: .; CDR3aa: CASSLRPGQGYNEQFF; CDR3nt: TGTGCCAGCAGCTTGCGCCCGGGACAGGGCTACAATGAGCAGTTCTTC
j_gene: TRBJ2-7; v_gene: TRBV19; d_gene: TRBD1; abundance: .; CDR3aa: CASGQGISYEQYF; CDR3nt: TGTGCCAGCGGACAGGGAATCTCCTACGAGCAGTACTTC
j_gene: TRBJ2-5; v_gene: TRBV5-1; d_gene: TRBD2; abundance: .; CDR3aa: CASSSKRGGQETQYF; CDR3nt: TGCGCCAGCAGCTCAAAGCGGGGGGGTCAAGAGACCCAGTACTTC
j_gene: TRBJ2-7; v_gene: TRBV19; d_gene: TRBD1; abundance: .; CDR3aa: CASSTGTVRYEQYF; CDR3nt: TGTGCCAGTAGTACCGGGACAGTACGATACGAGCAGTACTTC
j_gene: TRBJ2-7; v_gene: TRBV10-3; d_gene: .; abundance: .; CDR3aa: CAINGGDPYEQYF; CDR3nt: TGTGCCATCAATGGCGGGGACCCCTACGAGCAGTACTTC
j_gene: TRBJ2-3; v_gene: TRBV7-2; d_gene: TRBD2; abundance: .; CDR3aa: CASSGLAGLSTDTQYF; CDR3nt: TGTGCCAGCAGCGGACTAGCGGGACTGAGCACAGATACGCAGTATTTT
j_gene: TRBJ1-1; v_gene: TRBV2; d_gene: .; abundance: few; CDR3aa: CASREGIEGTEAFF; CDR3nt: TGTGCCAGCAGGGAAGGGATCGAGGGCACTGAAGCTTTCTTT
j_gene: TRBJ2-3; v_gene: TRBV9; d_gene: TRBD2; abundance: .; CDR3aa: CASSPGTTSTDTQYF; CDR3nt: TGTGCCAGCAGCCCAGGGACTACGAGCACAGATACGCAGTATTTT
j_gene: TRBJ1-6; v_gene: TRBV30; d_gene: TRBD1; abundance: once; CDR3aa: CAWSLTRTGGESPLHF; CDR3nt: TGTGCCTGGAGTCTGACGCGGACAGGGGGTGAGTCACCCCTCCACTTT
j_gene: TRBJ1-2; v_gene: TRBV5-1; d_gene: TRBD1; abundance: .; CDR3aa: CASSLTTGDGGYTF; CDR3nt: TGCGCCAGCAGCTTAACCACAGGGGACGGAGGCTACACCTTC
j_gene: TRBJ2-7; v_gene: TRBV5-8; d_gene: .; abundance: .; CDR3aa: CASSLALGVRPYEQYF; CDR3nt: TGTGCCAGCAGCTTGGCCCTAGGCGTCCGGCCCTACGAGCAGTACTTC
j_gene: TRBJ1-6; v_gene: TRBV2; d_gene: .; abundance: .; CDR3aa: CASSDAGSPLHF; CDR3nt: TGTGCCAGCAGTGATGCGGGTTCACCCCTCCACTTT
j_gene: TRBJ1-1; v_gene: TRBV29-1; d_gene: .; abundance: .; CDR3aa: CSVEQGGTEAFF; CDR3nt: TGCAGCGTTGAACAGGGTGGCACTGAAGCTTTCTTT
j_gene: TRBJ1-2; v_gene: TRBV18; d_gene: .; abundance: .; CDR3aa: CASSPAGAPGYTF; CDR3nt: TGTGCCAGCTCACCGGCGGGGGCGCCTGGCTACACCTTC
j_gene: TRBJ1-5; v_gene: TRBV27; d_gene: .; abundance: .; CDR3aa: CASSFSGYSNQPQHF; CDR3nt: TGTGCCAGCAGTTTTTCGGGATATAGCAATCAGCCCCAGCATTTT
j_gene: TRBJ2-1; v_gene: TRBV29-1; d_gene: TRBD2; abundance: .; CDR3aa: CSVVAGAYNEQFF; CDR3nt: TGCAGCGTTGTAGCGGGAGCCTACAATGAGCAGTTCTTC
j_gene: TRBJ1-1; v_gene: TRBV19; d_gene: .; abundance: .; CDR3aa: CASSIRGLNTEAFF; CDR3nt: TGTGCCAGTAGTATCAGAGGGCTGAACACTGAAGCTTTCTTT
j_gene: TRBJ2-7; v_gene: TRBV7-2; d_gene: .; abundance: once; CDR3aa: CASSLGGASSYEQYF; CDR3nt: TGTGCCAGCAGCTTAGGAGGAGCCAGCTCCTACGAGCAGTACTTC
j_gene: TRBJ2-7; v_gene: TRBV18; d_gene: .; abundance: .; CDR3aa: CASSSLQSYEQYF; CDR3nt: TGTGCCAGCTCATCCTTACAGTCCTACGAGCAGTACTTC
j_gene: TRBJ1-2; v_gene: TRBV4-1; d_gene: .; abundance: .; CDR3aa: CASSLDSISTYGYTF; CDR3nt: TGCGCCAGCAGCCTGGACAGCATCTCTACTTATGGCTACACCTTC
j_gene: TRBJ1-1; v_gene: TRBV14; d_gene: .; abundance: .; CDR3aa: CASSHLTCAFF; CDR3nt: TGTGCCAGCAGCCATCTTACGTGTGCTTTCTTT
j_gene: TRBJ2-1; v_gene: TRBV7-2; d_gene: TRBD2; abundance: once; CDR3aa: CASSLGLSGSDEQFF; CDR3nt: TGTGCCAGCAGCTTAGGTCTTAGCGGGAGCGATGAGCAGTTCTTC
j_gene: TRBJ1-2; v_gene: TRBV19; d_gene: .; abundance: .; CDR3aa: CASTSPGGLYYGYTF; CDR3nt: TGTGCCAGTACCTCTCCGGGGGGGCTTTACTATGGCTACACCTTC
j_gene: TRBJ1-5; v_gene: TRBV6-1; d_gene: TRBD1; abundance: few; CDR3aa: CASKSQGDQPQHF; CDR3nt: TGTGCCAGCAAGAGTCAGGGGGATCAGCCCCAGCATTTT
j_gene: TRBJ1-2; v_gene: TRBV10-2; d_gene: TRBD1; abundance: .; CDR3aa: CASKGPTGNYGYTF; CDR3nt: TGCGCCAGCAAAGGCCCGACAGGGAACTATGGCTACACCTTC
j_gene: TRBJ2-7; v_gene: TRBV6-1; d_gene: TRBD1; abundance: .; CDR3aa: CASSELGQGYF; CDR3nt: TGTGCCAGCAGTGAATTGGGACAGGGATACTTC
j_gene: TRBJ2-3; v_gene: TRBV7-2; d_gene: TRBD2; abundance: once; CDR3aa: CASSLWSGGADTQYF; CDR3nt: TGTGCCAGCAGCTTATGGAGCGGGGGGGCAGATACGCAGTATTTT
j_gene: TRBJ1-3; v_gene: TRBV29-1; d_gene: .; abundance: .; CDR3aa: CSVVEGVTIYF; CDR3nt: TGCAGCGTTGTAGAGGGAGTCACCATATATTTT
j_gene: TRBJ1-1; v_gene: TRBV29-1; d_gene: .; abundance: .; CDR3aa: CSVMTDLRGFMNTEAFF; CDR3nt: TGCAGCGTCATGACAGACCTAAGAGGGTTCATGAACACTGAAGCTTTCTTT
j_gene: TRBJ2-7; v_gene: TRBV19; d_gene: TRBD1; abundance: .; CDR3aa: CASQGQTYEQYF; CDR3nt: TGTGCCAGTCAGGGACAGACCTACGAGCAGTACTTC
j_gene: TRBJ2-7; v_gene: TRBV30; d_gene: .; abundance: .; CDR3aa: CAWSPGRGSSYEQYF; CDR3nt: TGTGCCTGGAGTCCCGGACGGGGGAGCTCCTACGAGCAGTACTTC
j_gene: TRBJ2-1; v_gene: TRBV5-4; d_gene: TRBD2; abundance: .; CDR3aa: CASSLLAGGYEQFF; CDR3nt: TGTGCCAGCAGCTTGCTAGCGGGAGGATACGAGCAGTTCTTC
j_gene: TRBJ2-7; v_gene: TRBV6-5; d_gene: TRBD1; abundance: .; CDR3aa: CASSYSDRGTYEQYF; CDR3nt: TGTGCCAGCAGTTACTCCGACAGGGGAACCTACGAGCAGTACTTC
j_gene: TRBJ2-4; v_gene: TRBV27; d_gene: .; abundance: .; CDR3aa: CASSPWTVPGPNIQYF; CDR3nt: TGTGCCAGCAGTCCCTGGACAGTCCCGGGCCCAAACATTCAGTACTTC
j_gene: TRBJ2-2; v_gene: TRBV7-7; d_gene: .; abundance: .; CDR3aa: CASSLGLTTGELFF; CDR3nt: TGTGCTAGCAGCTTAGGACTTACCACCGGGGAGCTGTTTTTT